Presented here are 31 T cell receptor beta chains from one specimen sequenced in a study of cytomegalovirus exposure and HLA in healthy donors. Amplification used 60 Vbeta primers and 13 Jbeta primers. TCRdb's copy holds only in-frame clones and misses some; the assay was immunoSEQ multiplex PCR. This table holds around 110,000 clones, around 69% found once. The sequencing input was PBMCs. Receptors originate from a woman aged 40 to 50 in good health and CMV-seropositive.

This chain joins TRBV18 and TRBJ2-5, with D maybe TRBD2 (5 bases). This CDR3 is built from 18 residues. Germline lookup yields CDR1 KGHSH and CDR2 LQKENI. Trimming shortened V by 4 bases and J by 4 bases, and 25 bases separated the two germline ends. The CDR3 here is CASSRSNLVGRAAETQYF. CDR3 nucleotides: TGTGCCAGCTCACGGTCGAATTTAGTTGGTAGAGCGGCAGAGACCCAGTACTTC.

This clone came up a few times. This specimen includes other DNA sequences encoding the same CDR3. This chain connects TRBV19 to TRBJ1-5; D gene ambiguous. V shed 9 bases and J shed 2 bases, with 8 bases lying between them. Germline assignment: CDR1 LNHDA and CDR2 SQIVND (reference sequence). CDR3 length: 12 residues. CDR3 bases: TGTGCCAGCCGGGGAGGCAATCAGCCCCAGCATTTT. Protein: CASRGGNQPQHF.

This chain connects TRBV19 to TRBJ1-5, with 9 bases matching TRBD1. CDR3 size: 16 residues. CDR1 and CDR2 from the germline V gene are LNHDA and SQIVND (reference sequence). After removal of 5 bases from V and 2 bases from J, the junction contained 7 bases not matched to a gene. CDR3 in DNA: TGTGCCAGTAGTGGTACAGGGGGCGCGGGCAATCAGCCCCAGCATTTT. It is translated as CASSGTGGAGNQPQHF.

The chain carries TRBV2 and TRBJ1-1; 8 bases map to TRBD1. The CDR3 covers 16 residues. Per germline, CDR1 SNHLY and CDR2 FYNNEI. The V gene end was trimmed by 7 bases and the J gene end by 3 bases; junction bases not matched to a gene: 13. The CDR3 DNA is TGTGCCAGCACCCTAGGACAGGGTATAATCGACACTGAAGCTTTCTTT. Translated, it gives CASTLGQGIIDTEAFF. The full variable domain, its missing parts supplied by reference TRBV2 and TRBJ1-1, is EPEVTQTPSHQVTQMGQEVILRCVPISNHLYFYWYRQILGQKVEFLVSFYNNEISEKSEIFDDQFSVERPDGSNFTLKIRSTKLEDSAMYFCASTLGQGIIDTEAFFGQGTRLTVV.

The J gene is TRBJ2-1, the V gene TRBV9; 13 bases are a match to TRBD2. The CDR3 loop spans 18 amino acids. The germline CDR1 and CDR2 sequences are SGDLS and YYNGEE. V was clipped by 3 bases and J by 0 bases; unmatched bases: 6. This CDR3 reads CASSAGTSGKNSYNEQFF. CDR3 DNA sequence: TGTGCCAGCAGCGCGGGGACTAGCGGGAAAAACTCCTACAATGAGCAGTTCTTC.

This clone was detected only once. The CDR3 DNA is TGTGCCTGGAGTGTTATAACCCTAGGTGGCTACACCTTC. Its protein product is CAWSVITLGGYTF. The chain carries TRBV30 and TRBJ1-2; no clear D. V lost 0 bases, J lost 7 bases, and 12 bases lay in between. CDR1 and CDR2 from the germline V gene are GTSNPN and SVGIG (reference sequence). This CDR3 has 13 amino acids.

V and J are TRBV9 and TRBJ1-4; the D gene is possibly TRBD1 (5 bases). V was cut by 0 bases and J by 4 bases, with 16 bases left in between. Per the germline V gene, CDR1 is SGDLS and CDR2 is YYNGEE. The CDR3 length is 17 residues. The CDR3 DNA sequence: TGTGCCAGCAGCGTAGGGGCAGGGAATAAGGGTAATGAAAAACTGTTTTTT. Its protein is CASSVGAGNKGNEKLFF.

The gene calls are TRBV21-1 and TRBJ1-4; the table calls TRBD1, which could not be checked here. TRBV21-1 is shown as a pseudogene. This CDR3 region has 13 residues. The CDR3 coding sequence is TGTGCCAGCAGGACAGGGAGGTTTGAAAAACTGTTTTTT. Translating it yields CASRTGRFEKLFF.

This clone was detected only a few times. This chain joins TRBV29-1 and TRBJ1-2; a possible D gene is TRBD1 (6 bases). V was trimmed by 4 bases and J by 5 bases, leaving 14 bases between them. The germline CDR1 and CDR2 sequences are SQVTM and ANQGSEA. The CDR3 spans 13 residues. CDR3 loop: CSVGQEKGYGYTF. CDR3 sequence (DNA): TGCAGCGTTGGACAGGAAAAGGGGTATGGCTACACCTTC. The full variable domain, completed using reference TRBV29-1 and TRBJ1-2, is SAVISQKPSRDICQRGTSLTIQCQVDSQVTMMFWYRQQPGQSLTLIATANQGSEATYESGFVIDKFPISRPNLTFSTLTVSNMSPEDSSIYLCSVGQEKGYGYTFGSGTRLTVV.

The CDR3 nucleotides are TGTGCCAGCAGCGCCTCATACTTACAGGGGAACTCCTACAATGAGCAGTTCTTC. It is translated as CASSASYLQGNSYNEQFF. The gene calls are TRBV25-1 and TRBJ2-1; 7 nucleotides align to TRBD1. The CDR3 runs 18 residues. Trimming at V came to 6 bases and at J to 0 bases, leaving 14 bases not matched to a gene. Germline CDR1 and CDR2: MGHDK and SYGVNS.

The chain joins TRBV5-8 to TRBJ2-1, with D unresolved. With 4 bases removed from V and 7 bases from J, the gap between germline ends came to 12 bases. The CDR3 contains 13 residues. Germline V gene sequence: CDR1 SGHTS, CDR2 YDEGEE. CDR3 sequence (DNA): TGTGCCAGCAGCCCCGGGTTCGTTAATGAGCAGTTCTTC. Its protein is CASSPGFVNEQFF.

V gene TRBV30 combines with J gene TRBJ2-2, with D maybe TRBD1 (5 bases). The CDR3 totals 11 residues. Deletions cut 5 bases from V and 8 bases from J, with 9 bases between. CDR1 is GTSNPN, CDR2 SVGIG, per germline (reference sequence). The CDR3 sequence: CAWGAGGELFF. The DNA for the CDR3 is TGTGCCTGGGGGGCCGGGGGGGAGCTGTTTTTT.

In its sample, this clone was seen once. This chain joins TRBV6-1 and TRBJ2-7; 8 bases match TRBD2. J gave up 4 bases and V 7 bases, and 9 bases lay outside the gene matches. The CDR3 consists of 14 residues. In germline, CDR1 is MNHNS, CDR2 SASEGT. The CDR3 here is CASIDREGHYEQYF. The CDR3 nucleotides are TGTGCCAGCATAGACCGGGAGGGGCATTACGAGCAGTACTTC.

This clone was seen only a few times. The V call is TRBV2, the J call TRBJ2-4; 8 nucleotides align to TRBD1. From germline, CDR1 is SNHLY and CDR2 FYNNEI. The trim removed 6 bases at V and 0 bases at J, leaving 4 bases unmatched. This CDR3 contains 15 residues. The CDR3 loop reads CASRGTGIAKNIQYF. CDR3 DNA sequence: TGTGCCAGCAGGGGGACAGGTATAGCCAAAAACATTCAGTACTTC.

This chain uses TRBV4-2 with TRBJ1-6; D not resolved. The germline V gene has CDR1 LGHNA and CDR2 YNFKEQ. The CDR3 is 15 amino acids. Trimming stripped 0 bases from V and 9 bases from J, with 12 bases between. Here the CDR3 reads CASSQDTQSLSPLHF. The CDR3 bases are TGTGCCAGCAGCCAAGATACACAGTCCCTTTCACCCCTCCACTTT.

The gene calls are TRBV10-2 and TRBJ1-1; D not resolved. CDR1 and CDR2 from the germline V gene are WSHSY and SAAADI. The V and J ends lost 4 bases and 1 base respectively, with 7 bases between them. The CDR3 is 13 amino acids. This CDR3 reads CASSGHGNTEAFF. The CDR3 nucleotides are TGCGCCAGCAGTGGACACGGGAACACTGAAGCTTTCTTT.

This clone has a count of ten or more. The V gene is TRBV5-1, the J gene TRBJ1-1, with TRBD1 as a possible D gene (6 bases). The CDR3 spans 13 residues. The germline V and J ends were trimmed by 0 bases and 5 bases, with 8 bases remaining between them. From germline, CDR1 is SGHRS and CDR2 YFSETQ. CDR3 DNA: TGCGCCAGCAGCTTGGTTCAGGGGACTGAAGCTTTCTTT. It yields the protein CASSLVQGTEAFF.

The chain combines TRBV27 with TRBJ2-7, with 11 bases lining up with TRBD1. Germline values: CDR1 MNHEY, CDR2 SMNVEV (reference sequence). This CDR3 comprises 16 residues. J gave up 3 bases and V 3 bases, and 7 bases lay outside the gene matches. The CDR3 DNA reads as TGTGCCAGCAGTTTGGCTGGACAGGGGGCAGGCTACGAGCAGTACTTC. As protein: CASSLAGQGAGYEQYF.

Only a few counts were recorded for this clone. The rearrangement links TRBV5-6 to TRBJ1-1, with D hard to call. Trimming stripped 4 bases from V and 5 bases from J, with 18 bases between. This CDR3 spans 15 amino acids. The germline V gene encodes CDR1 SGHDT and CDR2 YYEEEE. Written as DNA, the CDR3 is TGTGCCAGCAGCCGGCCGGGTTTCGGGGAAACTGAAGCTTTCTTT. Translated: CASSRPGFGETEAFF.

The J gene is TRBJ2-5, the V gene TRBV5-1; TRBD2 matches 10 bases. The CDR3 totals 18 residues. Germline CDR1 is SGHRS and CDR2 is YFSETQ. V was pared by 4 bases and J by 4 bases, with 16 bases of the junction left unmatched. CDR3: CASSPQPLAGGHGETQYF. DNA of the CDR3: TGCGCCAGCAGCCCGCAACCCTTAGCGGGGGGCCATGGAGAGACCCAGTACTTC.

The rearrangement uses TRBV28 and TRBJ2-7; 10 bases agree with TRBD2. V gave up 7 bases and J gave up 0 bases; unmatched junction bases: 9. The CDR3 consists of 16 residues. CDR1 and CDR2 (germline): MDHEN, SYDVKM. CDR3 DNA sequence: TGTGCCAGCACGACTAGCGGGCAAGGGAGCTCCTACGAGCAGTACTTC. This codes for CASTTSGQGSSYEQYF.

This clone was counted a few times. The J gene is TRBJ1-4, the V gene TRBV5-1; 9 positions match TRBD1. The CDR3 is 15 amino acids. Trimming removed 4 bases from V and 7 bases from J; junction bases left unmatched: 8. The germline V gene has CDR1 SGHRS and CDR2 YFSETQ. CDR3 bases: TGCGCCAGCAGCCCGAGGACAGGGGACGCTGAAAAACTGTTTTTT. Translating gives CASSPRTGDAEKLFF.

V gene TRBV7-9 combines with J gene TRBJ1-1, with 7 bases lining up with TRBD1. Germline V CDR1 and CDR2: SEHNR, FQNEAQ (reference sequence). After removal of 5 bases from V and 8 bases from J, the junction contained 11 bases not matched to a gene. The CDR3 is 14 residues long. In DNA form, the CDR3 reads TGTGCCAGCAGCGCCAATACCATGGACAGGGAAGCTTTCTTT. Translating it yields CASSANTMDREAFF.

The CDR3 bases are TGTGCCACCCAGGGATCCTATGGCTACACCTTC. As protein: CATQGSYGYTF. The J gene is TRBJ1-2, the V gene TRBV6-5; D might be TRBD1 (5 bases). The germline V and J ends were trimmed by 10 bases and 4 bases, with 10 bases remaining between them. This CDR3 is built from 11 residues. Germline V CDR1 and CDR2: MNHEY, SVGAGI.

The chain links TRBV4-1 to TRBJ2-1, with a weak D call TRBD2 (5 bases). This CDR3 has 16 amino acids. CDR1 and CDR2 from the germline V gene are MGHRA and YSYEKL. V dropped 0 bases and J dropped 5 bases, with 14 bases sitting between them. This CDR3 is CASSQDEGGSHNEQFF. The CDR3 DNA follows: TGCGCCAGCAGCCAAGATGAAGGAGGTTCCCACAATGAGCAGTTCTTC.

V is TRBV6-1 and J is TRBJ2-7, with 12 bases lining up with TRBD2. The V gene's germline CDR1 is MNHNS and CDR2 SASEGT. J lost 9 bases, V lost 0 bases, and 9 bases had no gene match. The CDR3 contains 16 residues. For the CDR3, the DNA is TGTGCCAGCAGTGAAGCGATGGGACTAGCGGGCTCCGTGCAGTACTTC. Translation: CASSEAMGLAGSVQYF.

This clone was observed a single time. An end of the junction does not agree with germline; a read error may underlie this. The chain uses TRBV7-9 and TRBJ1-1, with D uncertain. The CDR3 is 13 amino acids. Germline CDR1 reads SEHNR; CDR2 reads FQNEAQ (reference sequence). CDR3 nucleotide sequence: TGTTCCAGCAGCTTAGGTGGAGACACTGAAGCTTTCTTT. Protein sequence: CSSSLGGDTEAFF.

J is TRBJ2-1 and V is TRBV2, with unresolved D. V lost 4 bases and J lost 3, with 10 bases in between. The germline V gene encodes CDR1 SNHLY and CDR2 FYNNEI. There are 14 residues in the CDR3. The CDR3 region has the DNA TGTGCCAGCAGTGGTCTAGGATACTACAATGAGCAGTTCTTC. It encodes CASSGLGYYNEQFF.

The CDR3, as DNA: TGTGCCAGCAGCGTAGTGGCTACTAGCCTCAATGAGCAGTTCTTC. Translated: CASSVVATSLNEQFF. V and J are TRBV9 and TRBJ2-1, with TRBD2 as a possible D gene (6 bases). Trimming removed 0 bases from V and 6 bases from J, with 13 bases in between. The CDR3 runs to 15 residues. Germline CDR1 and CDR2: SGDLS and YYNGEE.

The gene calls are TRBV7-9 and TRBJ2-3, with D perhaps matching TRBD1 (6 bases). Germline assignment: CDR1 SEHNR and CDR2 FQNEAQ (reference sequence). This CDR3 spans 16 amino acids. V was cut by 4 bases and J by 2 bases, with 16 bases left in between. The CDR3 reads CASSYDRQSATDTQYF. DNA of the CDR3: TGTGCCAGCAGCTATGACAGGCAATCAGCCACAGATACGCAGTATTTT.

The chain joins TRBV6-1 to TRBJ1-5; D gene unclear. The CDR3 runs to 14 residues. V shed 1 base and J shed 4 bases, with 8 bases lying between them. CDR1 is MNHNS and CDR2 is SASEGT in the germline V gene. CDR3 sequence (DNA): TGTGCCAGCAGTGAAGGTGCCCTAAATCAGCCCCAGCATTTT. It specifies CASSEGALNQPQHF.